Each of the 9 T cell receptor beta chains below was sequenced from the same sample in a study of shared T cell receptors in the human thymus. TCRdb's copy holds only in-frame clones and misses some; the assay was immunoSEQ multiplex PCR. This sample has hundreds of thousands of clones, with around 87% found just once. The same data also contributed to another study, on human thymus T cells.

Sequencing was performed on thymocytes. These receptors were collected from a boy under two years old with a congenital heart defect.

V is TRBV7-2 and J is TRBJ2-1, with a tentative D call TRBD2 (6 bases). This CDR3 comprises 17 residues. The germline CDR1 and CDR2 sequences are SGHTA and FQGNSA. The V and J ends lost 3 bases and 2 bases respectively, with 17 bases between them. The CDR3 is CASSFTRTGEPYNEQFF. The CDR3 DNA follows: TGTGCCAGCAGCTTTACTAGGACGGGAGAACCCTACAATGAGCAGTTCTTC.

The gene calls are TRBV10-3 and TRBJ2-1; 8 bases match TRBD2. With 4 bases clipped from V and 5 bases from J, the junction kept 19 bases outside the gene matches. Germline loops: CDR1 ENHRY, CDR2 SYGVKD. CDR3 length: 19 amino acids. CDR3 DNA sequence: TGTGCCATCAGTGCCGTAGTGGCAGCGGGAGCCACCCCTAACAATGAGCAGTTCTTC. This codes for CAISAVVAAGATPNNEQFF.

The chain joins TRBV12-5 to TRBJ2-7; 8 bases map to TRBD1. The CDR3 extends over 17 amino acids. Germline V gene data show CDR1 as LGHNT and CDR2 as FRNRAP. V shed 2 bases and J 1 base; nucleotides not matched to a gene: 10. The CDR3 coding sequence is TGTGCTAGTGGTTTGATTCCCGGGACAGGTTTGTCCTACGAGCAGTACTTC. Translating gives CASGLIPGTGLSYEQYF.

The sample holds one count of this clone. The chain couples TRBV4-2 to TRBJ2-5; 10 bases line up with TRBD2. Per the germline V gene, CDR1 is LGHNA and CDR2 is YNFKEQ. Unmatched junction bases numbered 8, after V lost 3 bases and J lost 4 bases. The CDR3 is made up of 16 amino acids. Here the CDR3 DNA reads TGTGCCAGCAGCCACTCTAGCGGGAGAAAAGCAGAGACCCAGTACTTC. Residues: CASSHSSGRKAETQYF.

The chain has TRBV6-1 and TRBJ1-2; a weak D match, TRBD1 (5 bases). CDR3 length equals 13 residues. The V end lost 0 bases, the J end lost 8 bases, and 10 bases lay between the germline ends. The germline CDR1 and CDR2 sequences are MNHNS and SASEGT. The chain's CDR3 is CASSEAGEEGYTF. CDR3 DNA sequence: TGTGCCAGCAGTGAAGCGGGGGAGGAAGGCTACACCTTC.

This chain links TRBV5-1 with TRBJ2-5; 10 bases align to TRBD2. J was trimmed by 4 bases and V by 4 bases; bases with no gene match: 4. In germline, CDR1 is SGHRS, CDR2 YFSETQ. The CDR3 consists of 14 residues. The CDR3 DNA is TGCGCCAGCAGCACCCTAGCGGGAGTAGAGACCCAGTACTTC. Protein product: CASSTLAGVETQYF.

The chain joins TRBV5-6 to TRBJ2-2; D unresolved. The CDR3 covers 15 residues. Trimming cost V 0 bases and J 3 bases, with 9 bases left between them. CDR1 is SGHDT, CDR2 YYEEEE, per germline. The CDR3: CASSLAADYTGELFF. The CDR3 DNA sequence: TGTGCCAGCAGCTTGGCAGCAGACTACACCGGGGAGCTGTTTTTT.

V is TRBV7-7 and J is TRBJ2-3; D is undetermined. With 1 base removed from V and 2 bases from J, the gap between germline ends came to 16 bases. The CDR3 is 17 residues long. The germline gives CDR1 SSHAT, CDR2 FNYEAQ (reference sequence). As DNA, the CDR3 is TGTGCCAGCAGCTTAGTAGAGCGCTCTTTATACACAGATACGCAGTATTTT. Translating it yields CASSLVERSLYTDTQYF.

This chain links TRBV5-4 with TRBJ2-7; 8 nucleotides align to TRBD1. The germline CDR1 and CDR2 sequences are SGHNT and YYREEE (reference sequence). The CDR3 runs 13 residues. V shed 0 bases, J shed 6 bases, and the junction held 2 bases outside the gene matches. The CDR3 here is CASSLGQGCEQYF. The CDR3 nucleotides are TGTGCCAGCAGCTTGGGACAGGGGTGCGAGCAGTACTTC. Full variable domain (outside the CDR3, taken from reference TRBV5-4 and TRBJ2-7): ETGVTQSPTHLIKTRGQQVTLRCSSQSGHNTVSWYQQALGQGPQFIFQYYREEENGRGNFPPRFSGLQFPNYSSELNVNALELDDSALYLCASSLGQGCEQYFGPGTRLTVT.